Presented here are 14 T cell receptor beta chains from one specimen sequenced in a study of T cells in Graves' hyperthyroidism and ophthalmopathy. The CDR3 regions of TCR beta were amplified from RNA transcripts. TCR CDR3 regions were first amplified by RT-PCR with HTBI primers. TCRdb used MiXCR to reprocess the multiplex PCR reads, holding one entry per CDR3 protein. The table has about 400,000 distinct CDR3 sequences, 15% to 18% seen once. The sequenced sample was blood. The receptor set was obtained from a woman under 30 with Graves' hyperthyroidism that later progressed to Graves' ophthalmopathy.

This clonotype was counted many times. The V call is TRBV20-1, the J call TRBJ2-5; TRBD1 matches at 7 bases. In germline, CDR1 is DFQATT, CDR2 SNEGSKA (reference sequence). V was clipped by 3 bases and J by 0 bases; unmatched bases: 7. This CDR3 is 15 amino acids long. The CDR3 loop is CSARGDRRYQETQYF. CDR3 in DNA: TGCAGTGCTAGGGGGGACAGAAGGTACCAAGAGACCCAGTACTTC.

This clonotype was observed a handful of times. This rearrangement joins TRBV4-1 to TRBJ2-7; 11 bases are shared with TRBD2. CDR3 length equals 17 residues. Germline V gene data show CDR1 as MGHRA and CDR2 as YSYEKL. V shed 4 bases and J 1 base; nucleotides not matched to a gene: 9. Here the CDR3 reads CASSPSSGTSGSYEQYF. The CDR3 DNA follows: TGCGCCAGCAGCCCCTCCTCCGGGACTAGCGGTTCCTACGAGCAGTACTTC.

This clonotype was counted at least ten times. The chain joins TRBV28 to TRBJ1-5; possible D gene TRBD1, 5 bases. The germline V and J ends were trimmed by 6 bases and 7 bases, with 13 bases remaining between them. The germline V gene has CDR1 MDHEN and CDR2 SYDVKM. This CDR3 has 13 residues. The CDR3 DNA sequence: TGTGCCAGCAGCACCATCAGGGACCAGCCCCAGCATTTT. This translates into CASSTIRDQPQHF.

This clonotype was observed many times. The CDR3 DNA sequence: TGTGCCAGCAGATCCGGATCCCGCCTAGCGGGAGAAGAAGAACTGTCCGATGAGCAGTTCTTC. Its translation: CASRSGSRLAGEEELSDEQFF. This chain connects TRBV28 to TRBJ2-1, with 10 bases matching TRBD2. Germline CDR1 and CDR2: MDHEN and SYDVKM. With 6 bases clipped from V and 8 bases from J, the junction kept 28 bases outside the gene matches. The CDR3 runs 21 residues.

The table lists this clonotype with many counts. The chain has TRBV12-3 or TRBV12-4 and TRBJ1-5; D is ambiguous. The CDR3 is 15 amino acids. V lost 6 bases to trimming and J lost 4 bases, with 16 bases between them. DNA of the CDR3: TGTGCCAGCAGACAAGATGCGCAGGTGAATCAGCCCCAGCATTTT. Encoded protein: CASRQDAQVNQPQHF.

For this clonotype: A much larger clonotype is one base distant, so this may be a read error. The chain couples TRBV20-1 to TRBJ1-2; 8 bases match TRBD1. There are 13 residues in the CDR3. CDR1 and CDR2 from the germline V gene are DFQATT and SNEGSKA (reference sequence). Trimming removed 6 bases from V and 8 bases from J; junction bases left unmatched: 11. CDR3 nucleotides: TGCAGTGCCTATTATCAGGGGGCTGGAGGCTACACCTTC. Amino acid sequence: CSAYYQGAGGYTF.

The rearrangement links TRBV5-1 to TRBJ2-6; D remains ambiguous. The CDR3 extends over 16 amino acids. CDR1 and CDR2 (germline): SGHRS, YFSETQ. Deletions cut 0 bases from V and 0 bases from J, with 7 bases between. The CDR3 nucleotides read TGCGCCAGCAGCTTGGATGGGTACTCTGGGGCCAACGTCCTGACTTTC. It specifies CASSLDGYSGANVLTF. Filled out from reference TRBV5-1 and TRBJ2-6, the complete variable domain reads KAGVTQTPRYLIKTRGQQVTLSCSPISGHRSVSWYQQTPGQGLQFLFEYFSETQRNKGNFPGRFSGRQFSNSRSEMNVSTLELGDSALYLCASSLDGYSGANVLTFGAGSRLTVL.

Only a few counts were recorded for this clonotype. The chain is built from TRBV6-1 and TRBJ2-3; D perhaps matches TRBD1 (6 bases). Germline CDR1 reads MNHNS; CDR2 reads SASEGT. This CDR3 has 14 amino acids. The V end lost 5 bases, the J end lost 4 bases, and 13 bases lay between the germline ends. The CDR3 DNA reads TGTGCCAGCAGTACAGGGCCCCAGGCAGATACGCAGTATTTT. This gives the protein CASSTGPQADTQYF.

V is TRBV5-4 and J is TRBJ1-1; 7 nucleotides agree with TRBD1. Germline CDR1 reads SGHNT; CDR2 reads YYREEE (reference sequence). With V trimmed by 5 bases and J by 8 bases, 15 bases remained unmatched. This CDR3 spans 15 amino acids. The CDR3 coding sequence is TGTGCCAGCAGTTCCAGGGGGAAACGGATGGGGGAAGCTTTCTTT. Translated: CASSSRGKRMGEAFF.

This clonotype was seen ten or more times. DNA of the CDR3: TGCGCCAGCAGCCCGGTGGCGGGAACCTATTACGAGCAGTACTTC. It specifies CASSPVAGTYYEQYF. The chain combines TRBV5-1 with TRBJ2-7, with D perhaps TRBD2 (6 bases). In germline, CDR1 is SGHRS, CDR2 YFSETQ. The CDR3 covers 15 residues. V gave up 4 bases and J gave up 4 bases, with 18 bases separating them.

In its sample, this clonotype was seen a few times. The chain links TRBV5-1 to TRBJ2-1; the D gene is possibly TRBD2 (5 bases). The CDR3 length is 12 residues. The V gene lost 0 bases and the J gene lost 10 bases, with 8 bases spanning the gap. Germline CDR1 SGHRS, CDR2 YFSETQ. The CDR3 reads CASSLASSEQFF. The CDR3 bases are TGCGCCAGCAGCTTGGCGTCTAGCGAGCAGTTCTTC. Variable domain in full (rest from reference TRBV5-1 and TRBJ2-1): KAGVTQTPRYLIKTRGQQVTLSCSPISGHRSVSWYQQTPGQGLQFLFEYFSETQRNKGNFPGRFSGRQFSNSRSEMNVSTLELGDSALYLCASSLASSEQFFGPGTRLTVL.

This clonotype was counted between two and nine times. The DNA for the CDR3 is TGTGCCAGCAGCCATCCTACCGGGGAGCTGTTTTTT. Translated, it gives CASSHPTGELFF. V is TRBV5-5 and J is TRBJ2-2; no firm D call. Germline-derived CDR1 and CDR2 are SGHKS and YYEKEE (reference sequence). The CDR3 spans 12 residues. Between the trimmed V and J ends, which lost 4 bases and 5 bases, there was a span of 6 bases.

This clonotype was detected once. This may stem from a read error, because a much larger clone lies one nucleotide away. CDR3 nucleotides: TGTGCCAGCAGCCTAGATAAAGCGGGGAATACGCAGTATTTT. Its translation is CASSLDKAGNTQYF. The chain is built from TRBV3-1 and TRBJ2-3; 7 bases fit TRBD2. Trimming took 4 bases from V and 7 from J; bases not matched to a gene: 8. The CDR3 is 14 amino acids. Germline-derived CDR1 and CDR2 are LGHDT and YNNKEL (reference sequence).

J is TRBJ2-2 and V is TRBV24-1; D is ambiguous. CDR3 size: 15 residues. CDR1 is KGHDR and CDR2 is SFDVKD in the germline V gene. Trimming stripped 3 bases from V and 6 bases from J, with 13 bases between. CDR3 protein: CATSDRRLGAGELFF. The DNA of the CDR3 is TGTGCCACCAGTGATAGAAGGCTTGGAGCCGGGGAGCTGTTTTTT.